This T cell receptor (beta chain) originates from a study of blood T cells in healthy people across ages. Germline assignment: CDR1 SGDLS and CDR2 YYNGEE. The CDR3 extends over 17 amino acids. Germline trimming cut 4 bases from V and 8 bases from J; bases unmatched to any gene: 19. The authors ran a second PCR of 7 to 11 cycles using a sample-barcoded 5' primer and a J-beta primer mix. TCRdb used MiXCR to reprocess the 5' RACE reads, holding one entry per CDR3 protein. The table includes approximately 800,000 distinct CDR3 sequences, about 25% detected once. These data also featured in a second study, about T cells of mothers and their children.

The gene calls are TRBV9 and TRBJ2-3, with 7 bases matching TRBD2. Sequencing used blood. The clonotype originates from a boy between 5 and 17 years old in good health. The CDR3 spells CASSPREGEGLGGTQYF. As DNA, the CDR3 is TGTGCCAGCAGCCCAAGGGAAGGGGAGGGCCTAGGCGGTACGCAGTATTTT. The full variable domain, rest sourced from reference TRBV9 and TRBJ2-3, is DSGVTQTPKHLITATGQRVTLRCSPRSGDLSVYWYQQSLDQGLQFLIQYYNGEERAKGNILERFSAQQFPDLHSELNLSSLELGDSALYFCASSPREGEGLGGTQYFGPGTRLTVL.